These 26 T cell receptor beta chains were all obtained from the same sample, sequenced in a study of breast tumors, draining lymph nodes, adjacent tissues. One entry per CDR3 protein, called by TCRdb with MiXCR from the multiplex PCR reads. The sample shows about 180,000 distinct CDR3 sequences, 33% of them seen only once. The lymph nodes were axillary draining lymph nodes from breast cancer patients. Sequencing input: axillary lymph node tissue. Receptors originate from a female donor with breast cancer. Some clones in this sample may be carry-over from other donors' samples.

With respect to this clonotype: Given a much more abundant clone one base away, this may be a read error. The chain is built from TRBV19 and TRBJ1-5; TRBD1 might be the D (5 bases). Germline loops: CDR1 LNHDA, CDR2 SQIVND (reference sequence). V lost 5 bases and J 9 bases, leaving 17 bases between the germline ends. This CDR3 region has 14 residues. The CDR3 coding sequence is TGTGCCAGTAGTTTCAGGCAGGGATATCGGCCCCAGCATTTT. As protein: CASSFRQGYRPQHF.

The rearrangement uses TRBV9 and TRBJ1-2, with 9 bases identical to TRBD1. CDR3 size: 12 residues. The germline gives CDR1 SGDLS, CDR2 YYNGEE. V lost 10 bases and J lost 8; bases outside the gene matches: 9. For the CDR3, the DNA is TGTGCCCACACTTCGGGACAGGGCGGCTACACCTTC. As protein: CAHTSGQGGYTF.

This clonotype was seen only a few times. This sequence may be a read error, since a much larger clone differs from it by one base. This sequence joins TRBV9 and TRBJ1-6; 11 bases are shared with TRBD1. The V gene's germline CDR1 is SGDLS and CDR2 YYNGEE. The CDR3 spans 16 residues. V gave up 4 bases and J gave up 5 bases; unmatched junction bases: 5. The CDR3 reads CASSRTGGAHNSPLHF. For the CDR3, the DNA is TGTGCCAGCAGCAGGACAGGGGGCGCCCATAATTCACCCCTCCACTTT. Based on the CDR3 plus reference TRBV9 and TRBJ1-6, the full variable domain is DSGVTQTPKHLITATGQRVTLRCSPRSGDLSVYWYQQSLDQGLQFLIQYYNGEERAKGNILERFSAQQFPDLHSELNLSSLELGDSALYFCASSRTGGAHNSPLHFGNGTRLTVT.

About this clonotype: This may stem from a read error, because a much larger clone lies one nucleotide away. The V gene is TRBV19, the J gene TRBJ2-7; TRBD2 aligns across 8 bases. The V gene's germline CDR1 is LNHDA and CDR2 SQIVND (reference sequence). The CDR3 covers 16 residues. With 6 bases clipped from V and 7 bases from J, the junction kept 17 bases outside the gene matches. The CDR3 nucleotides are TGTGCCAGTAGGGCAAAAAGCGGGGGTCCCTACAATGAGCAGTACTTC. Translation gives CASRAKSGGPYNEQYF.

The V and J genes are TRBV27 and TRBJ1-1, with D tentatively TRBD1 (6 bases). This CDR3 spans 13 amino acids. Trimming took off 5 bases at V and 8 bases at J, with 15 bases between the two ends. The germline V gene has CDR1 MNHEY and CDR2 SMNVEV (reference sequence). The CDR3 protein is CASSHGPRGEAFF. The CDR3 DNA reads TGTGCCAGCAGTCATGGTCCCAGGGGCGAAGCTTTCTTT.

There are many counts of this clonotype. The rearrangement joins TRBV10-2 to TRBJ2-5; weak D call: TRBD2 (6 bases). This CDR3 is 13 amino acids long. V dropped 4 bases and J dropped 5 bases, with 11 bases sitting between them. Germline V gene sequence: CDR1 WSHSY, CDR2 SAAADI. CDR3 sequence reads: CASSAEGGETQYF. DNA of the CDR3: TGCGCCAGCAGTGCTGAGGGAGGCGAGACCCAGTACTTC.

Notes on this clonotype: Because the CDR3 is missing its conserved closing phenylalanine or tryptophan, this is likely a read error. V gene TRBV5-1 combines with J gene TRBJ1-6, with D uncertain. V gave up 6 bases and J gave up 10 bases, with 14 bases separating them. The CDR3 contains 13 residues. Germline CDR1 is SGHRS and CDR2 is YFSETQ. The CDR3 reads CASNLRQGSPLHL. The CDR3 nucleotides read TGCGCCAGCAACTTAAGGCAAGGGTCACCCCTCCACCTT.

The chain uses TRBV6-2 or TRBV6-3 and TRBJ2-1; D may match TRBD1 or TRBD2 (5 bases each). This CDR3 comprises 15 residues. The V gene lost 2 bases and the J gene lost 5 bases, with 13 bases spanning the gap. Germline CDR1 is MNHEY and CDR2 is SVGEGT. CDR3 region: CASSYQQGPHNEQFF. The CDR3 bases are TGTGCCAGCAGTTACCAGCAGGGACCTCACAATGAGCAGTTCTTC.

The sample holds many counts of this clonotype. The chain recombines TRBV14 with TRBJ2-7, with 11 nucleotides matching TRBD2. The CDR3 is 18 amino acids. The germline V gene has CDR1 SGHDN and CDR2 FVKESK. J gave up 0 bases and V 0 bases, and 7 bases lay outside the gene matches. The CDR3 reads CASSQENLAGGFSYEQYF. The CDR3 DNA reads TGTGCCAGCAGCCAAGAGAATCTAGCGGGGGGCTTCTCCTACGAGCAGTACTTC.

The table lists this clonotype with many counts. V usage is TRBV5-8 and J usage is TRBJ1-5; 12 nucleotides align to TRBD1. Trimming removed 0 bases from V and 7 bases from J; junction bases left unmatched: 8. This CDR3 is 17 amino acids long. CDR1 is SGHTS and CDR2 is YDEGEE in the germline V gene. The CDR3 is CASSLEVGTGGRQPQHF. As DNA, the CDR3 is TGTGCCAGCAGCTTGGAAGTAGGGACAGGGGGCAGACAGCCCCAGCATTTT.

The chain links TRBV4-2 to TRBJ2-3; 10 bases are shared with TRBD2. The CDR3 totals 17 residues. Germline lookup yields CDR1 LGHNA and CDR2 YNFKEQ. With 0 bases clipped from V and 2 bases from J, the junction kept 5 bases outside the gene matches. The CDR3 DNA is TGTGCCAGCAGCCAAGATACTAGCGGGGAGCCCACAGATACGCAGTATTTT. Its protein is CASSQDTSGEPTDTQYF.

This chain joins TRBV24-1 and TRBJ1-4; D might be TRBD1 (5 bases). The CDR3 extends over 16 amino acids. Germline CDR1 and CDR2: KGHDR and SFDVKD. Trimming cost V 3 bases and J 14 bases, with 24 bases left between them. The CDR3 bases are TGTGCCACCAGTGATCAGCGGGGGGGGGGGGATAAAACTCTGTTTTTT. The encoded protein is CATSDQRGGGDKTLFF.

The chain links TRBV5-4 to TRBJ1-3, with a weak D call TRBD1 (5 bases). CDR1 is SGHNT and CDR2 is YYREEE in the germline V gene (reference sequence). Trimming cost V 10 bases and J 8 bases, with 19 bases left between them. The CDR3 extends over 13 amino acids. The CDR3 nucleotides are TGTGCCTGCGGGGCACGGGACCGCGACACCATATATTTT. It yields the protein CACGARDRDTIYF. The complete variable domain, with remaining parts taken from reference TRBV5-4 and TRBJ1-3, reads ETGVTQSPTHLIKTRGQQVTLRCSSQSGHNTVSWYQQALGQGPQFIFQYYREEENGRGNFPPRFSGLQFPNYSSELNVNALELDDSALYLCACGARDRDTIYFGEGSWLTVV.

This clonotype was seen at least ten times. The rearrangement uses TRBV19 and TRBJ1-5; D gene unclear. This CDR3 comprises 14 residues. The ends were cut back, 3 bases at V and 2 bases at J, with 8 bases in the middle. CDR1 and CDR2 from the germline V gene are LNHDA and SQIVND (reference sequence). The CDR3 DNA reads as TGTGCCAGTAGTATTCCCCGGGGCAATCAGCCCCAGCATTTT. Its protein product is CASSIPRGNQPQHF.

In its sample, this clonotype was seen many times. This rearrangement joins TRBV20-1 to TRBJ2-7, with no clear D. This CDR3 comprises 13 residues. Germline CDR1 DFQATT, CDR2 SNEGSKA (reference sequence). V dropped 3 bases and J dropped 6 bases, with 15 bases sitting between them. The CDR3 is CSASRFGPSEQYF. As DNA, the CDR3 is TGCAGTGCTAGCCGATTTGGCCCCTCCGAGCAGTACTTC.

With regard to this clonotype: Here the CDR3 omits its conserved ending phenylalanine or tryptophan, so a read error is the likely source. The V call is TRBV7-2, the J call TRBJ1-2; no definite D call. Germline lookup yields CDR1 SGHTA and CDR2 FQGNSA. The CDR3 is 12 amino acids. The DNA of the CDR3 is TGTGCTAGACCTCCGGGAGGCTATGGCTACACCCTC. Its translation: CARPPGGYGYTL.

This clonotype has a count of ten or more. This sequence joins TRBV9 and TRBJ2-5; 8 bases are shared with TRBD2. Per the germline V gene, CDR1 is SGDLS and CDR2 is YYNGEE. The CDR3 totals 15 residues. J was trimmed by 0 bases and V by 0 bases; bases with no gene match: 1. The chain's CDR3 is CASSVAGGYQETQYF. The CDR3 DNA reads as TGTGCCAGCAGCGTAGCGGGGGGGTACCAAGAGACCCAGTACTTC.

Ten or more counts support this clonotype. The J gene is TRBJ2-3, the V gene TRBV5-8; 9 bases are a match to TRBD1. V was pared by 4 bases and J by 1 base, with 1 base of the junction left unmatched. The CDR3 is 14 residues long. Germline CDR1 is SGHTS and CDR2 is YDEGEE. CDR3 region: CASSRDRGTDTQYF. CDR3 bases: TGTGCCAGCAGCAGGGACAGGGGCACAGATACGCAGTATTTT.

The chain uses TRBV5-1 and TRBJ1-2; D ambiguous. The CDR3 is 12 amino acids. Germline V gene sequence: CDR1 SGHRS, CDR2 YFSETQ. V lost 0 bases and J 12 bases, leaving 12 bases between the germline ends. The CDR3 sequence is CASSLARAGNTF. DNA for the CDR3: TGCGCCAGCAGCTTGGCAAGGGCTGGAAACACCTTC.

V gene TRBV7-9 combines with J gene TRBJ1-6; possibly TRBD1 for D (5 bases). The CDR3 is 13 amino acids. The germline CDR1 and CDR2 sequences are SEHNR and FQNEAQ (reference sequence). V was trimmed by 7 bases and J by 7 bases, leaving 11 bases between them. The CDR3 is CASTGGRNSPLHF. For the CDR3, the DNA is TGTGCCAGCACTGGGGGGAGGAATTCACCCCTCCACTTT.

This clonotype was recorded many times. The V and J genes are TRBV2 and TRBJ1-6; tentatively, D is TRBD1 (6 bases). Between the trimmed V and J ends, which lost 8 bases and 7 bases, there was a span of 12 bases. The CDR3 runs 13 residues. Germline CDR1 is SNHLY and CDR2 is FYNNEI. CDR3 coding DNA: TGTGCCAGCCTAATTCAGGGGAATTCACCCCTCCACTTT. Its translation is CASLIQGNSPLHF.

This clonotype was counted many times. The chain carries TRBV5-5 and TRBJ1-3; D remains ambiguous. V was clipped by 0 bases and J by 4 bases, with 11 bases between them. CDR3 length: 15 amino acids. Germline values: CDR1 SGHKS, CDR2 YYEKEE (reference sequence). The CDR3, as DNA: TGTGCCAGCAGCTTGGCGCCGGGTAAAGGAAACACCATATATTTT. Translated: CASSLAPGKGNTIYF.

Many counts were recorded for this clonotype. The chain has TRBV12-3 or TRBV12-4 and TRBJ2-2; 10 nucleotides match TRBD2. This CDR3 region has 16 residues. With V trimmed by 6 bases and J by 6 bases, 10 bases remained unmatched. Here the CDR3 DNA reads TGTGCCAGCAGCCCGAGCGGGGGGGCCGGATCCGGGGAGCTGTTTTTT. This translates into CASSPSGGAGSGELFF.

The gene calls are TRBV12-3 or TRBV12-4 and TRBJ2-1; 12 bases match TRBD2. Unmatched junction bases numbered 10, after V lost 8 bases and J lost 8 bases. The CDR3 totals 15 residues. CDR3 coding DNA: TGTGCCAGCGGTGCTAGCGGGGGGGCCGGGGATGAGCAGTTCTTC. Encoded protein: CASGASGGAGDEQFF.

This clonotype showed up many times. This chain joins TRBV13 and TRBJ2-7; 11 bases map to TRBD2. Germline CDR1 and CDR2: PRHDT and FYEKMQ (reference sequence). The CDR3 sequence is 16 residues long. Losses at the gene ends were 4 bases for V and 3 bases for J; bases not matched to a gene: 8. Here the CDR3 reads CASSSRPGTSGYEQYF. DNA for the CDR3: TGTGCCAGCAGCTCCCGCCCCGGGACTAGCGGCTACGAGCAGTACTTC.

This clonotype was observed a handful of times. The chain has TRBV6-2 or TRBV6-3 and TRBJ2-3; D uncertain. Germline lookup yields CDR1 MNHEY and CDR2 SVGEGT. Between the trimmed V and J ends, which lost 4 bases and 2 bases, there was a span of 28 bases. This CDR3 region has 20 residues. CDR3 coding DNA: TGTGCCAGCAGTTCGACCCTACTGGCTTCTGTGGGGAATCCCACAGATACGCAGTATTTT. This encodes CASSSTLLASVGNPTDTQYF.